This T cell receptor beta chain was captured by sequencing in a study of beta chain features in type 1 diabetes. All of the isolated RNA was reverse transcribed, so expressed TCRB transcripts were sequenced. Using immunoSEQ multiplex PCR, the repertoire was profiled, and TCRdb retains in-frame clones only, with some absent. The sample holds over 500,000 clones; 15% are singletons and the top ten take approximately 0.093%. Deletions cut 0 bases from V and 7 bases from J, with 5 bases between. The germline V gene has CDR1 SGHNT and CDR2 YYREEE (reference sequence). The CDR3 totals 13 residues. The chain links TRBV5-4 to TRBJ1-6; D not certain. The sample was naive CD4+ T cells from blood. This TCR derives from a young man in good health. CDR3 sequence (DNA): TGTGCCAGCAGCTTGGGGAGGAATTCACCCCTCCACTTT. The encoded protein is CASSLGRNSPLHF.